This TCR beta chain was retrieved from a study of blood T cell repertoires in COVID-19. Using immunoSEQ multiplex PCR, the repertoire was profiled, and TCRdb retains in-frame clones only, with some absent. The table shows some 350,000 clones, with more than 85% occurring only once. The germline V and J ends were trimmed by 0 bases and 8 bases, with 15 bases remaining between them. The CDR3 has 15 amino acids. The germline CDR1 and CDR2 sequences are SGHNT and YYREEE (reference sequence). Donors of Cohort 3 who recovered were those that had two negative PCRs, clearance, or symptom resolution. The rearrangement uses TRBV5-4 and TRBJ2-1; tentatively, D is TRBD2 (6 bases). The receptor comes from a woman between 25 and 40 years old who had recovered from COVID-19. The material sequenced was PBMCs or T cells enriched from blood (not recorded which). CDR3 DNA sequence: TGTGCCAGCAGCTTGGAGGAGGGACGGCTAGATGAGCAGTTCTTC. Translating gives CASSLEEGRLDEQFF.